The clone carrying this TCR beta chain came up once. The antigen is undetermined. Profiling that covered TCR beta VDJ and CDR3 relied on genomic DNA as its template. TCRdb analysed the reads with MiXCR anew, one entry per CDR3 protein. The sample consists of some 180,000 distinct CDR3 sequences, around 50% of them appearing once. The source of the sample is a study of CD8+CD57+ T cells in acquired aplastic anemia. Study in general: An average of roughly 3 ug of DNA was obtained from sorted CD4+ and CD8+ cells.

Patients selected for sequencing had displayed CD8+CD57+ cell expansion by flow cytometry. None of the patients had been given any therapy when their blood was sampled. General study points: Between patients and controls, around 30 CD8+ CDR3 sequences were found in common.

Trimming removed 0 bases at V and 13 bases at J, with 13 bases between. Per germline, CDR1 DFQATT and CDR2 SNEGSKA (reference sequence). The CDR3 totals 12 residues. V is TRBV20-1 and J is TRBJ2-1; D ambiguous. The sequencing sample was made of sorted CD4+, CD8+, or CD8+CD57+ T cells (not recorded which) from PBMCs. This clonotype originated in a human donor with aplastic anemia. For the CDR3, the DNA is TGCAGTGCTAGAGATTTGGGGATGGATCAGTTCTTC. This codes for CSARDLGMDQFF.